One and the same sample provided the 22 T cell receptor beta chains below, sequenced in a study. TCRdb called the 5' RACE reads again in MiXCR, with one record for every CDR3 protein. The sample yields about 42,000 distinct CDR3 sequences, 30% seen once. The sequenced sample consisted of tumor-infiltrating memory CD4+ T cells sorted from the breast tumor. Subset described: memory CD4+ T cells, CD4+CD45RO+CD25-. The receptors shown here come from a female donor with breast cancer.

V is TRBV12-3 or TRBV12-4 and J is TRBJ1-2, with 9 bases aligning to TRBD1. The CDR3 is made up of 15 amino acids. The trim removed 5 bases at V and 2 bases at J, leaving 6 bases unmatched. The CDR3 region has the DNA TGTGCCAGCAGTCCTACGGGACAGGGAAACTATGGCTACACCTTC. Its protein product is CASSPTGQGNYGYTF.

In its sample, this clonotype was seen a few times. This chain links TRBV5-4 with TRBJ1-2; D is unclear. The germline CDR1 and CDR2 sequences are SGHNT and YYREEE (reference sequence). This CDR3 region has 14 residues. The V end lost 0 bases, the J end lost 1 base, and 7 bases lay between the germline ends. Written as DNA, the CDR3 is TGTGCCAGCAGCTTGGGACAACTTAACTATGGCTACACCTTC. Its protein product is CASSLGQLNYGYTF.

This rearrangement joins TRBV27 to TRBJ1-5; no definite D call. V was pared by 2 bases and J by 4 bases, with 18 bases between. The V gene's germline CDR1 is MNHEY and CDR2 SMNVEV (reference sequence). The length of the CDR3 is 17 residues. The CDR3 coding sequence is TGTGCCAGCAGTTTAAAGCCCCCCACGGCCTTGAATCAGCCCCAGCATTTT. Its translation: CASSLKPPTALNQPQHF.

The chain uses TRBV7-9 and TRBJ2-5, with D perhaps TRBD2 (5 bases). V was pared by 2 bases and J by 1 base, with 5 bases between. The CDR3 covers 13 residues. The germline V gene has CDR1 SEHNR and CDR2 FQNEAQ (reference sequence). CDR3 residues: CASSLRGQETQYF. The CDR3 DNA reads TGTGCCAGCAGCTTACGGGGCCAAGAGACCCAGTACTTC.

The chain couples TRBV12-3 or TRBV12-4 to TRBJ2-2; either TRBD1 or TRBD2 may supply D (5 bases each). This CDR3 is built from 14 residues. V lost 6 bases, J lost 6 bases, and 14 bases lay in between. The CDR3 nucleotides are TGTGCCAGCAGCCAAGAGGGGCTTTCCGGGGAGCTGTTTTTT. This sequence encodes CASSQEGLSGELFF.

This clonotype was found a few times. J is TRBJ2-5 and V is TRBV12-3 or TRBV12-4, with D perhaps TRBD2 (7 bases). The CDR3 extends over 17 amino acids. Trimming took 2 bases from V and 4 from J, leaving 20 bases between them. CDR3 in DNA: TGTGCCAGCAGTTTAAGGGGGGGAGGAGGGCTAGGAGAGACCCAGTACTTC. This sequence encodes CASSLRGGGGLGETQYF.

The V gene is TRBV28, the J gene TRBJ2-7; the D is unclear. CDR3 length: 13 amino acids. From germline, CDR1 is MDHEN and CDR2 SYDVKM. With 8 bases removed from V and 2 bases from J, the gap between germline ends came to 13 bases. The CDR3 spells CASGTASPYEQYF. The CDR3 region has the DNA TGTGCCAGCGGAACAGCTTCCCCCTACGAGCAGTACTTC.

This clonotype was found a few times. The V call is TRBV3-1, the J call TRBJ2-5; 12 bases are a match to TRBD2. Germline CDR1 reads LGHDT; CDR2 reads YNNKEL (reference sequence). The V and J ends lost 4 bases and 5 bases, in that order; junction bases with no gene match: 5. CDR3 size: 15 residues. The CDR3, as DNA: TGTGCCAGCAGCCCTAGCGGGGGGGCTTCTGAGACCCAGTACTTC. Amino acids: CASSPSGGASETQYF.

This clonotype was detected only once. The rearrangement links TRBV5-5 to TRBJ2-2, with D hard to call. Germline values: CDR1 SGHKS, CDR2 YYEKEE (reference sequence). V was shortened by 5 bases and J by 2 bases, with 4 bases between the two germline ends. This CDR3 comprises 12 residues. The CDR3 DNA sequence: TGTGCCAGCAGACCAAACACCGGGGAGCTGTTTTTT. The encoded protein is CASRPNTGELFF.

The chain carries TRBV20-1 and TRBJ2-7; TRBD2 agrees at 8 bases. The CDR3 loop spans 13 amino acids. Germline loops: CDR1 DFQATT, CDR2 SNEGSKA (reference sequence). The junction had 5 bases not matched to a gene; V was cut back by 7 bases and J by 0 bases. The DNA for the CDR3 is TGCAGTGGCCTGACTAGCGACTCCTACGAGCAGTACTTC. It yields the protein CSGLTSDSYEQYF.

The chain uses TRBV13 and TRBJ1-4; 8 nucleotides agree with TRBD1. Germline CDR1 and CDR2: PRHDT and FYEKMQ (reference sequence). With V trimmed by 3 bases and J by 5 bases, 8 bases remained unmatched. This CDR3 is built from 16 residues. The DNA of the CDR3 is TGTGCCAGCAGCTTGGGACAGGCCGACAACAATGAAAAACTGTTTTTT. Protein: CASSLGQADNNEKLFF.

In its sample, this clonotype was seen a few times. Written as DNA, the CDR3 is TGTGCCAGCAGCTTAGGGACTAGCGGGTTTAACACCGGGGAGCTGTTTTTT. Protein: CASSLGTSGFNTGELFF. The chain is built from TRBV7-9 and TRBJ2-2; 11 bases match TRBD2. There are 17 residues in the CDR3. Germline trimming cut 1 base from V and 2 bases from J; bases unmatched to any gene: 3. Germline V gene data show CDR1 as SEHNR and CDR2 as FQNEAQ (reference sequence).

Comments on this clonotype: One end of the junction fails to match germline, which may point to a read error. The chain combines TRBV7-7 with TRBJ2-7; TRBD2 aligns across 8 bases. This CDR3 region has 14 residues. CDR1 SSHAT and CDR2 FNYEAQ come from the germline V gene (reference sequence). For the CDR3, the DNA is TGTGCTAGCAGCCCCGACGGGGGGGCTCGCGAGCAGTACTTC. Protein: CASSPDGGAREQYF.

The CDR3 DNA sequence: TGTGCCAGCAGTTCTTTAGCGGGAGCCTACAATGAGCAGTTCTTC. Amino acids: CASSSLAGAYNEQFF. The chain has TRBV28 and TRBJ2-1; TRBD2 aligns across 9 bases. The junction had 3 bases not matched to a gene; V was cut back by 4 bases and J by 2 bases. Germline lookup yields CDR1 MDHEN and CDR2 SYDVKM. This CDR3 comprises 15 residues.

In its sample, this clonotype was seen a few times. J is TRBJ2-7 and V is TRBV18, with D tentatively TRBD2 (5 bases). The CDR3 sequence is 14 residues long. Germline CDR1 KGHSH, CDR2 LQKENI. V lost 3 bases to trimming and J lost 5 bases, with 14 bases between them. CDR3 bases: TGTGCCAGCTCACCCGGGATTGCTGCGGACGAGCAGTACTTC. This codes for CASSPGIAADEQYF.

The CDR3 nucleotides are TGTGCCAGCAGAATACAGATGAACACTGAAGCTTTCTTT. Translating it yields CASRIQMNTEAFF. The genes are TRBV12-3 or TRBV12-4 and TRBJ1-1; D is undetermined. The V end lost 6 bases, the J end lost 0 bases, and 8 bases lay between the germline ends. This CDR3 is built from 13 residues.

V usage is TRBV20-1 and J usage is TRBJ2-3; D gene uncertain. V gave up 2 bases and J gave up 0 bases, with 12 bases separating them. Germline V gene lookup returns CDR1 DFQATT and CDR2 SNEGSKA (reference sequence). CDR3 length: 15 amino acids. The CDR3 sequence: CSARSMVESTDTQYF. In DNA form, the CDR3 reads TGCAGTGCTAGATCGATGGTCGAAAGCACAGATACGCAGTATTTT.

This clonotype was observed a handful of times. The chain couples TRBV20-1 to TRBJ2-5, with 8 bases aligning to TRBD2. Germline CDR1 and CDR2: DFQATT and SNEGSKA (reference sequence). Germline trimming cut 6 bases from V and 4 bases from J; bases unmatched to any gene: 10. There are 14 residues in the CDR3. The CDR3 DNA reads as TGCAGTGCAGGCGGCAGCGGGAGACGAGAGACCCAGTACTTC. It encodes CSAGGSGRRETQYF.

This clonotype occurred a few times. The DNA for the CDR3 is TGTGCCAGTAGGCAACCTGTTGCTAACTATGGCTACACCTTC. As protein: CASRQPVANYGYTF. The chain couples TRBV19 to TRBJ1-2, with D uncertain. The V gene's germline CDR1 is LNHDA and CDR2 SQIVND (reference sequence). The CDR3 loop spans 14 amino acids. V was trimmed by 6 bases and J by 0 bases, leaving 11 bases between them.

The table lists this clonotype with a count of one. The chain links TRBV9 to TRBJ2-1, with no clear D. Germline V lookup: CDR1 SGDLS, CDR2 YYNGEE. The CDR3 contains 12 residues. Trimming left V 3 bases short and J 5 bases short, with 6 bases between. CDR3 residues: CASSEGNNEQFF. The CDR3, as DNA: TGTGCCAGCAGCGAAGGCAACAATGAGCAGTTCTTC.

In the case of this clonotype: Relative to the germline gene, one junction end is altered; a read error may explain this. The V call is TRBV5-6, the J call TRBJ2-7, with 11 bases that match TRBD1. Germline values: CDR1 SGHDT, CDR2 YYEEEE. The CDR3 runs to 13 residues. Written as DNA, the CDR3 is TGTGCCAGCAGCCCCACGGGACAGGGGGACGAGCACTTC. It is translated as CASSPTGQGDEHF.

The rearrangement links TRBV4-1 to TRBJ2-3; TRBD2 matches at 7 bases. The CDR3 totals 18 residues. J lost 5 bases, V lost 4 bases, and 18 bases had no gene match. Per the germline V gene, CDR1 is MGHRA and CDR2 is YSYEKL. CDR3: CASSRPRAAGEVIDTQYF. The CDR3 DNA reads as TGCGCCAGCAGCCGCCCCCGAGCGGCGGGAGAAGTCATAGATACGCAGTATTTT.